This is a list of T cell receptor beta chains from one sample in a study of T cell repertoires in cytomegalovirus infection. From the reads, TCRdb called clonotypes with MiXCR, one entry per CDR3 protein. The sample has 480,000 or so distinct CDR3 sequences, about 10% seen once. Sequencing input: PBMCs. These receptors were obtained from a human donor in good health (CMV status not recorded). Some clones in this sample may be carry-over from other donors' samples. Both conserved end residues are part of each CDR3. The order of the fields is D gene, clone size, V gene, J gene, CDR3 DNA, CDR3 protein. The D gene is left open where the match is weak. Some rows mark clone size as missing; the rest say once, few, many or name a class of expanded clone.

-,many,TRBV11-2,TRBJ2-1,TGTGCCAGCAGCTACACCGGGACCTCCCAAAATGAGCAGTTCTTC,CASSYTGTSQNEQFF
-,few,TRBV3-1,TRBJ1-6,TGTGCCAGCAGCCTTCCTGGATCGGGGTCACCCCTCCACTTT,CASSLPGSGSPLHF
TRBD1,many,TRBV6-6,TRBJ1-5,TGTGCCAGCAGCAGGGGGTTCAATCAGCCCCAGCATTTT,CASSRGFNQPQHF
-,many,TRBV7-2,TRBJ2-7,TGTGCCAGTAGCCCGGGGCCCGCCGTGGAGCAGTACTTC,CASSPGPAVEQYF
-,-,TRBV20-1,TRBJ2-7,TGCAGTGCTACCAGACAGATACCCTACGAGCAGTACTTC,CSATRQIPYEQYF
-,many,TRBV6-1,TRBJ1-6,TGTGCCAGCAGTACCTCAGGGGTTTACTCCTATAATTCACCCCTCCACTTT,CASSTSGVYSYNSPLHF
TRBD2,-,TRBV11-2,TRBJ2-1,TGTGCCACTCGGAGGACTAGCGGGGTTCGACGAGACAATGAGCAGTTCTTC,CATRRTSGVRRDNEQFF
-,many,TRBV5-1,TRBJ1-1,TGCGCCAGCAGAGAGGATAACAGGGCTGAAGCTTTCTTT,CASREDNRAEAFF
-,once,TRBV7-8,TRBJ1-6,TGTGCCAGCAGCTTAGCCTTAGACAGCGCGAGCTCCTATAATTCACCCCTCCACTTT,CASSLALDSASSYNSPLHF
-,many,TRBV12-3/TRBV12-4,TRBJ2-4,TGTGCCAGCAGTTTAACTGGGGTTCGGGCCAAAAACATTCAGTACTTC,CASSLTGVRAKNIQYF
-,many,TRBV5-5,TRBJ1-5,TGTGCCAGCAGCTTGTGGAGTCATCAGCCCCAGCATTTT,CASSLWSHQPQHF
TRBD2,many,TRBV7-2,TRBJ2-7,TGTGCCAGCAGCTTAGCCAGGACTAGCGGGAACGAGCAGTACTTC,CASSLARTSGNEQYF
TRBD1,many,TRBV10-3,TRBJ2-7,TGTGCCATCACCAAGGACAGGGGGGACTACGAGCAGTACTTC,CAITKDRGDYEQYF
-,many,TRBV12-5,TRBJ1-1,TGTGCTAGTGGTTTGGTCTCTGGTACTGAAGCTTTCTTT,CASGLVSGTEAFF
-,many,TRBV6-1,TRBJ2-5,TGTGCCAGCAGAGAAGCCCGCCGTCAAGAGACCCAGTACTTC,CASREARRQETQYF
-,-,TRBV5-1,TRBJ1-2,TGCGCCAGCAGCTTGGATCTGGCCTCCTATGGCTACACCTTC,CASSLDLASYGYTF
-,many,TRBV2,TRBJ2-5,TGTGCCAGCAGTGAATCAGGGTACTACGGGGAGACCCAGTACTTC,CASSESGYYGETQYF
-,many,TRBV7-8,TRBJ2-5,TGTGCCAGCAGCTTAAGTGAAGAAGAGACCCAGTACTTC,CASSLSEEETQYF
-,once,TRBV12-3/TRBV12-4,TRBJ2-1,TGTGCCAGCAGTTTGAGTCCGGGTAGTCCGGCCGGGAATGAGCAGTTCTTC,CASSLSPGSPAGNEQFF
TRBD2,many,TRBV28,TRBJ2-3,TGTGCCAGCAACGGGGGGGGCACAGATACGCAGTATTTT,CASNGGGTDTQYF
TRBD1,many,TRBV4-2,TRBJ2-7,TGTGCCAGCAGCCGCTACACCCGGGACAGGGTGGACGAGCAGTACTTC,CASSRYTRDRVDEQYF
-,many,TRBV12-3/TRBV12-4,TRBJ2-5,TGTGCCAGCAGTTTAGGGTCAGGGCGTCAAGAGACCCAGTACTTC,CASSLGSGRQETQYF
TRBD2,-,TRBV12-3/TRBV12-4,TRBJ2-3,TGTGCCAGCAGTTTAGGGAGTCTAGCGGGGCGCCACACAGATACGCAGTATTTT,CASSLGSLAGRHTDTQYF
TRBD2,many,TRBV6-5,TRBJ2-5,TGTGCCAGCAGTTACGAAAGCGGGGGGAGCGAGACCCAGTACTTC,CASSYESGGSETQYF
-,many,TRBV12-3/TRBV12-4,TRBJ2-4,TGTGCCAGCAGTTTAATGGCGAGCAAAAACATTCAGTACTTC,CASSLMASKNIQYF
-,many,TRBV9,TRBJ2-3,TGTGCCAGCAGCGTAGCGGGGACCCGCACAGATACGCAGTATTTT,CASSVAGTRTDTQYF
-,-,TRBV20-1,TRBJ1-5,TGCAGTGCTAGGCCCAGGACATTTTATAGCAATCAGCCCCAGCATTTT,CSARPRTFYSNQPQHF
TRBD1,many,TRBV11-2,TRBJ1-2,TGTGCCAGCAGCTCCCAAACAGGGGGCTATGGCTACACCTTC,CASSSQTGGYGYTF